The 18 T cell receptor beta chains presented below share a single source sample, sequenced in a study of CD8 T cells in Susac syndrome. Random hexamers were used to reverse transcribe the RNA input (about 0.5 to 1 ug). TCRdb recomputed calls from the immunoSEQ multiplex PCR reads with MiXCR, one row per CDR3 protein. This table holds some 150,000 distinct CDR3 sequences, 95% to 96% found once. The sample consisted of CD8+ T cells from PBMCs. Every receptor here comes from a human donor with multiple sclerosis.

A single count supports this clonotype. The V and J genes are TRBV2 and TRBJ1-4, with 9 positions matching TRBD1. V was clipped by 6 bases and J by 8 bases; unmatched bases: 4. This CDR3 is built from 13 residues. Germline CDR1 is SNHLY and CDR2 is FYNNEI. The chain's CDR3 is CASRWTGEEKLFF. CDR3 bases: TGTGCCAGCAGGTGGACAGGGGAGGAAAAACTGTTTTTT.

The chain joins TRBV7-8 to TRBJ2-7, with D maybe TRBD1 (8 bases). Germline V gives CDR1 SGHVS, CDR2 FQNEAQ. Trimming cost V 0 bases and J 0 bases, with 18 bases left between them. The CDR3 is made up of 18 amino acids. CDR3 DNA sequence: TGTGCCAGCAGCTTAGCGCCGGGAGCGGGACAGGACTCCTACGAGCAGTACGTC. Translation: CASSLAPGAGQDSYEQYV.

The rearrangement joins TRBV27 to TRBJ2-5; TRBD2 matches at 7 bases. The germline gives CDR1 MNHEY, CDR2 SMNVEV (reference sequence). This CDR3 has 14 residues. V lost 4 bases to trimming and J lost 0 bases; unmatched junction nucleotides: 2. The CDR3 nucleotides are TGTGCCAGCAGTTGGAGCGGGGACCAAGAGACCCAGTACTTC. Translation gives CASSWSGDQETQYF.

The genes are TRBV30 and TRBJ2-7; no clear D gene. The CDR3 sequence is 12 residues long. The germline V gene encodes CDR1 GTSNPN and CDR2 SVGIG (reference sequence). Between the trimmed V and J ends, which lost 1 base and 5 bases, there was a span of 9 bases. This CDR3 reads CAWSDGYNEQYV. CDR3 nucleotide sequence: TGTGCCTGGAGTGATGGATATAACGAGCAGTACGTC.

The count of this clonotype is one. The chain has TRBV2 and TRBJ2-7, with a weak D call TRBD1 (5 bases). The CDR3 is made up of 14 amino acids. V was pared by 6 bases and J by 3 bases, with 15 bases between. Per the germline V gene, CDR1 is SNHLY and CDR2 is FYNNEI. The CDR3 nucleotides are TGTGCCAGCAGCGTCAGGGTTTCGGGCTACGAGCAGTACGTC. Protein product: CASSVRVSGYEQYV.

This clonotype was observed once. The chain has TRBV2 and TRBJ1-1; TRBD1 might be the D (6 bases). The CDR3 is 11 amino acids. The germline V gene has CDR1 SNHLY and CDR2 FYNNEI. Trimming cost V 10 bases and J 4 bases, with 10 bases left between them. The DNA for the CDR3 is TGTGCCAACAGGGTGGGCACTGAAGCTTTCTTT. Its translation: CANRVGTEAFF. Full variable domain (outside the CDR3, taken from reference TRBV2 and TRBJ1-1): EPEVTQTPSHQVTQMGQEVILRCVPISNHLYFYWYRQILGQKVEFLVSFYNNEISEKSEIFDDQFSVERPDGSNFTLKIRSTKLEDSAMYFCANRVGTEAFFGQGTRLTVV.

This chain links TRBV5-4 with TRBJ2-3; 8 nucleotides line up with TRBD2. Germline V gene sequence: CDR1 SGHNT, CDR2 YYREEE (reference sequence). CDR3 length: 15 amino acids. V shed 3 bases and J 2 bases; nucleotides not matched to a gene: 5. CDR3 DNA sequence: TGTGCCAGCAGCTGGAATAGCGGGGCCACAGATACGCAGTATTTT. This gives the protein CASSWNSGATDTQYF. The full variable domain, its missing parts supplied by reference TRBV5-4 and TRBJ2-3, is ETGVTQSPTHLIKTRGQQVTLRCSSQSGHNTVSWYQQALGQGPQFIFQYYREEENGRGNFPPRFSGLQFPNYSSELNVNALELDDSALYLCASSWNSGATDTQYFGPGTRLTVL.

The chain recombines TRBV30 with TRBJ2-1; 8 nucleotides match TRBD1. Germline V gene lookup returns CDR1 GTSNPN and CDR2 SVGIG (reference sequence). After removal of 3 bases from V and 4 bases from J, the junction contained 8 bases not matched to a gene. The CDR3 totals 15 residues. CDR3 protein: CAWRETGTGYNEQFF. In DNA form, the CDR3 reads TGTGCCTGGAGGGAAACCGGGACAGGATACAATGAGCAGTTCTTC.

The chain has TRBV27 and TRBJ2-7, with D tentatively TRBD2 (5 bases). The germline V gene has CDR1 MNHEY and CDR2 SMNVEV (reference sequence). The V gene lost 3 bases and the J gene lost 6 bases, with 15 bases spanning the gap. The length of the CDR3 is 14 residues. As DNA, the CDR3 is TGTGCCAGCAGTTTGGCTGGAGGAACCAGCGAGCAGTACTTC. Protein: CASSLAGGTSEQYF.

This chain uses TRBV12-3 or TRBV12-4 with TRBJ1-2; D perhaps matches TRBD1 (5 bases). The CDR3 totals 15 residues. Deletions cut 6 bases from V and 4 bases from J, with 18 bases between. The CDR3 reads CASSPTGQRGYGYTF. Here the CDR3 DNA reads TGTGCCAGCAGCCCAACGGGCCAAAGGGGCTATGGCTACACCTTC.

V and J are TRBV5-4 and TRBJ2-3; 7 nucleotides agree with TRBD2. V lost 3 bases to trimming and J lost 0 bases; unmatched junction nucleotides: 10. CDR3 length equals 17 residues. CDR1 SGHNT and CDR2 YYREEE come from the germline V gene (reference sequence). The CDR3 bases are TGTGCCAGCAGCTGGGAGGGCGGGATAGCTAGCACAGATACGCAGTATTTT. This sequence encodes CASSWEGGIASTDTQYF.

The chain has TRBV12-3 or TRBV12-4 and TRBJ1-3; D ambiguous. This CDR3 is 12 amino acids long. The ends were cut back, 3 bases at V and 7 bases at J, with 7 bases in the middle. This chain's CDR3 is CASSFDWNTIYF. The DNA for the CDR3 is TGTGCCAGCAGTTTTGATTGGAACACCATATATTTT.

The chain joins TRBV29-1 to TRBJ2-3; the D is unclear. CDR1 is SQVTM, CDR2 ANQGSEA, per germline. The CDR3 consists of 13 residues. Trimming removed 4 bases at V and 1 base at J, with 9 bases between. Written as DNA, the CDR3 is TGCAGCGTTGTTAGTGGACGCACAGATACGCAGTATTTT. Translated, it gives CSVVSGRTDTQYF.

The chain carries TRBV20-1 and TRBJ2-5, with D possibly TRBD1 on 6 matching bases. Trimming stripped 6 bases from V and 3 bases from J, with 14 bases between. There are 13 residues in the CDR3. From germline, CDR1 is DFQATT and CDR2 SNEGSKA (reference sequence). CDR3: CSAVKTGEETQYF. CDR3 coding DNA: TGCAGTGCAGTCAAGACAGGAGAAGAGACCCAGTACTTC.

The chain carries TRBV6-1 and TRBJ2-1, with D hard to call. Germline CDR1 MNHNS, CDR2 SASEGT. The CDR3 is 14 amino acids. Trimming took off 0 bases at V and 4 bases at J, with 7 bases between the two ends. The CDR3 DNA sequence: TGTGCCAGCAGTGAAGCTCCCAGGTACAATGAGCAGTTCTTC. Amino acids: CASSEAPRYNEQFF.

The chain combines TRBV30 with TRBJ1-1; D gene uncertain. The CDR3 sequence is 14 residues long. The V gene's germline CDR1 is GTSNPN and CDR2 SVGIG (reference sequence). V shed 0 bases and J shed 1 base, with 9 bases lying between them. CDR3 protein: CAWSVVAPNTEAFF. In nucleotides, the CDR3 is TGTGCCTGGAGTGTAGTCGCACCGAACACTGAAGCTTTCTTT.

This rearrangement joins TRBV20-1 to TRBJ2-1; weak D call: TRBD1 (6 bases). The germline V gene has CDR1 DFQATT and CDR2 SNEGSKA (reference sequence). This CDR3 is built from 12 residues. Trimming left V 3 bases short and J 6 bases short, with 9 bases between. The CDR3, as DNA: TGCAGTGCTAGGCAGGGGATCAATGAGCAGTTCTTC. Its protein is CSARQGINEQFF.

V usage is TRBV5-1 and J usage is TRBJ2-1, with D perhaps assigned TRBD1 or TRBD2 (5 bases each). CDR1 SGHRS and CDR2 YFSETQ come from the germline V gene. The CDR3 loop spans 13 amino acids. The V end lost 0 bases, the J end lost 9 bases, and 10 bases lay between the germline ends. The CDR3 nucleotides are TGCGCCAGCAGCTTGGGGGGGTGGAGTGAGCAGTTCTTC. Translation gives CASSLGGWSEQFF. Together with reference TRBV5-1 and TRBJ2-1, the CDR3 gives the full variable domain: KAGVTQTPRYLIKTRGQQVTLSCSPISGHRSVSWYQQTPGQGLQFLFEYFSETQRNKGNFPGRFSGRQFSNSRSEMNVSTLELGDSALYLCASSLGGWSEQFFGPGTRLTVL.